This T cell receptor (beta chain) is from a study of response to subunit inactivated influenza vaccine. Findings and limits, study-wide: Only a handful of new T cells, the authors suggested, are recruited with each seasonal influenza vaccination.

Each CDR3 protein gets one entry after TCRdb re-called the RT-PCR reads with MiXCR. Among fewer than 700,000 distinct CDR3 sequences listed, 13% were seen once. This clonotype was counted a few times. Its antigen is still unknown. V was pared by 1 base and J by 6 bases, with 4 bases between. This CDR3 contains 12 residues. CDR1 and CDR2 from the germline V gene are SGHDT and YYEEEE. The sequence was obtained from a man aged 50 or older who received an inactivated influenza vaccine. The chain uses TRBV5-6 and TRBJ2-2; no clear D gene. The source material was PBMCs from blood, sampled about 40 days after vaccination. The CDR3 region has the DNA TGTGCCAGCAGCTTGTATCCCGGGGAGCTGTTTTTT. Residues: CASSLYPGELFF.